This T cell receptor beta chain came from a study of blood T cell repertoires in COVID-19. Turning to the study itself: Nucleic acid was either cDNA or gDNA, and it came from T cells, B-cell-depleted T cells, or PBMCs.

The Seattle patients, enrolled during active infection, were followed longitudinally. The V and J ends lost 5 bases and 4 bases respectively, with 3 bases between them. The germline CDR1 and CDR2 sequences are MDHEN and SYDVKM. This CDR3 contains 11 residues. Source study methods: Amplification with reference gene primers provided the estimates of nucleated cell counts. Measured with immunoSEQ multiplex PCR; TCRdb has only the in-frame clones, and not every one. V and J calls and clone size are copied from that table; D and trimming were computed from the DNA. Of about 200,000 clones listed, about 80% were seen once; the top ten hold 7.8%.

The gene calls are TRBV28 and TRBJ1-5, with D unclear. The sequenced sample consisted of peripheral blood. This sequence originates from a woman aged 55 to 70 with COVID-19, enrolled during active disease. CDR3 region: CASSTNQPQHF. The DNA of the CDR3 is TGTGCCAGCAGTACTAATCAGCCCCAGCATTTT. The full variable domain, completed using reference TRBV28 and TRBJ1-5, is DVKVTQSSRYLVKRTGEKVFLECVQDMDHENMFWYRQDPGLGLRLIYFSYDVKMKEKGDIPEGYSVSREKKERFSLILESASTNQTSMYLCASSTNQPQHFGDGTRLSIL.